The clone carrying this TCR beta chain appeared once. The antigen is undetermined. The data stem from a study of Ad26.COV2.S vaccination and SARS-CoV-2 variants. Study-wide points: Analytic work on TCR breadth and depth might have understated the full extent of total T cell responses. Marked by substantial breadth, spike-specific CD8+ and CD4+ T cell responses were reportedly seen after vaccination. The study found higher spike-specific TCR breadth in vaccine than placebo recipients.

Treatment indicated: some 20 received Ad26.COV2.S at low or high dose, single or two shots; about 5 received placebo; per-sample allocation not given. Sampling happened 63 days after the first vaccine or placebo injection. Vaccine was an Ad26 vector expressing Wuhan-strain SARS-CoV-2 spike. After removal of 5 bases from V and 3 bases from J, the junction contained 9 bases not matched to a gene. Per germline, CDR1 ENHRY and CDR2 SYGVKD. The CDR3 length is 15 residues. Clones were sequenced by immunoSEQ multiplex PCR, and TCRdb holds only the in-frame ones, with some missing. The profile shows hundreds of thousands of clones, approximately 87% of them singletons.

The chain joins TRBV10-3 to TRBJ2-7, with 8 bases identical to TRBD2. This TCR was recovered from a person between 18 and 65 years old who received the Ad26.COV2.S COVID-19 vaccine or a placebo. The sequencing here drew on peripheral blood, taken in a trial of Ad26.COV2.S vaccine versus placebo. The CDR3 loop is CAISTRTSRYYEQYF. The CDR3 DNA reads as TGTGCCATCAGTACTAGGACTAGCCGCTACTACGAGCAGTACTTC.